The 31 T cell receptor beta chains below all came from one sample that was sequenced in a study of regulatory T cells in long-lasting Graves disease (dated by TCRdb to the early 2020s). What the time point label conveys for this sample: newly diagnosed GD, antithyroid drugs for less than 3 months. For both TCR sequencing and RNA sequencing, RNA was extracted from PBMCs using TRIzol. Library prep was done by multiplex PCR. The instrument given in TCRdb is Illumina HiSeq 4000. To build TCR beta libraries, CDR3 regions were amplified by Arm-PCR using iRepertoire HTBI primers. TCRdb ran its own pipeline on the public reads, namely fastp trimming at Q25 and MiXCR clone calling, and kept in-frame beta chains. Each record represents a unique CDR3 protein, reported with the most common genes and DNA among its rows. The sample profile shows about 500,000 distinct CDR3 sequences; around 15% of them were found once. The ten largest clonotypes hold 9% to 15% of the sample.

These data also featured in a second study, about T cells in Graves' hyperthyroidism and ophthalmopathy.

The sample here was peripheral blood mononuclear cells (PBMCs), taken at new diagnosis, from a patient treated with antithyroid drugs. These TCRs come from a man aged 35 to 55 with Graves disease. Donor details come from another sample of the same person, matched by shared clones.

This clonotype was picked up many times. The J gene is TRBJ2-7, the V gene TRBV11-2; possible D gene TRBD1, 6 bases. With 0 bases removed from V and 7 bases from J, the gap between germline ends came to 13 bases. From germline, CDR1 is SGHAT and CDR2 FQNNGV. This CDR3 is 14 amino acids long. CDR3 bases: TGTGCCAGCAGCTTAGAAGCAGGGGCTGGAGAGCAGTACTTC. It codes for CASSLEAGAGEQYF.

This clonotype was detected ten times or more. The chain joins TRBV13 to TRBJ2-3, with D unclear. The ends were cut back, 2 bases at V and 3 bases at J, with 12 bases in the middle. The V gene's germline CDR1 is PRHDT and CDR2 FYEKMQ (reference sequence). This CDR3 is built from 15 residues. CDR3 nucleotides: TGTGCCAGCAGCTTACGGATGCCTCGGACAGATACGCAGTATTTT. This sequence encodes CASSLRMPRTDTQYF.

The chain couples TRBV19 to TRBJ1-2; D possibly corresponds to TRBD1 (5 bases). This CDR3 region has 15 residues. Germline-derived CDR1 and CDR2 are LNHDA and SQIVND (reference sequence). The germline V and J ends were trimmed by 4 bases and 5 bases, with 17 bases remaining between them. CDR3 region: CASSRRDGASYGYTF. CDR3 sequence (DNA): TGTGCCAGTAGTAGGAGGGACGGGGCTTCTTATGGCTACACCTTC.

Concerning this clonotype itself: This clone may be a read error of a much larger clone one base away. The chain uses TRBV5-1 and TRBJ2-7; 9 bases match TRBD2. There are 13 residues in the CDR3. CDR1 SGHRS and CDR2 YFSETQ come from the germline V gene. The CDR3 DNA sequence: TGTGCCAGCAGCTCGACTAGCGGCTACGAGCAGTGCTTC. It specifies CASSSTSGYEQCF.

The chain carries TRBV29-1 and TRBJ2-3; TRBD1 agrees at 10 bases. Per germline, CDR1 SQVTM and CDR2 ANQGSEA. The CDR3 is 15 amino acids. The J segment lost 4 bases and the V segment lost 6 bases, leaving 10 bases of the junction unmatched. The CDR3 spells CSVAGGTGAADTQYF. CDR3 coding DNA: TGCAGCGTAGCAGGAGGGACAGGGGCAGCAGATACGCAGTATTTT.

This clonotype was found a few times. The CDR3: CASSLEVERNTEAFF. DNA of the CDR3: TGTGCCAGCAGCTTAGAGGTGGAGAGGAACACTGAAGCTTTCTTT. The chain has TRBV7-6 and TRBJ1-1; no definite D call. Trimming pared 1 base from V and 1 base from J, leaving 10 bases between. The CDR3 contains 15 residues. Germline V lookup: CDR1 SGHVS, CDR2 FNYEAQ.

A few counts support this clonotype. The gene calls are TRBV7-2 and TRBJ1-1; the match to TRBD1 covers 8 bases. Trimming removed 5 bases from V and 1 base from J; junction bases left unmatched: 6. Germline V gives CDR1 SGHTA, CDR2 FQGNSA. CDR3 length: 15 amino acids. DNA for the CDR3: TGTGCCAGCAGCATAACAGGGGGTCGGAACACTGAAGCTTTCTTT. The encoded protein is CASSITGGRNTEAFF.

This clonotype appeared many times. The J gene is TRBJ2-2, the V gene TRBV30, with 10 nucleotides matching TRBD2. J gave up 6 bases and V 0 bases, and 4 bases lay outside the gene matches. Germline V gene sequence: CDR1 GTSNPN, CDR2 SVGIG (reference sequence). The CDR3 contains 15 residues. Here the CDR3 reads CAWSVMLAGAGELFF. The DNA of the CDR3 is TGTGCCTGGAGTGTAATGCTAGCGGGAGCCGGGGAGCTGTTTTTT. The full variable domain, rest sourced from reference TRBV30 and TRBJ2-2, is SQTIHQWPATLVQPVGSPLSLECTVEGTSNPNLYWYRQAAGRGLQLLFYSVGIGQISSEVPQNLSASRPQDRQFILSSKKLLLSDSGFYLCAWSVMLAGAGELFFGEGSRLTVL.

Ten or more counts support this clonotype. This chain uses TRBV19 with TRBJ1-1; possibly TRBD1 for D (5 bases). This CDR3 region has 14 residues. V gave up 8 bases and J gave up 0 bases, with 13 bases separating them. Germline V gene lookup returns CDR1 LNHDA and CDR2 SQIVND (reference sequence). The CDR3 nucleotides are TGTGCCAGTTGCTTGACAGTGATGAACACTGAAGCTTTCTTT. Its translation: CASCLTVMNTEAFF.

To note about this clonotype: A much larger clone lies a single base off, so this may be a read error. This sequence joins TRBV3-1 and TRBJ1-1; possible D gene TRBD1, 5 bases. Germline CDR1 is LGHDT and CDR2 is YNNKEL (reference sequence). V shed 3 bases and J shed 8 bases, with 16 bases lying between them. The CDR3 contains 14 residues. The CDR3 DNA is TGTGCCAGCAGCCAGCCGACAGCGTCGGGGGAAGCTTTCTTT. It codes for CASSQPTASGEAFF.

This clonotype was detected a few times. The chain recombines TRBV7-9 with TRBJ2-7; D possibly matches TRBD1 or TRBD2 (6 bases each). The germline CDR1 and CDR2 sequences are SEHNR and FQNEAQ (reference sequence). Trimming took 8 bases from V and 5 from J, leaving 19 bases between them. The CDR3 loop spans 14 amino acids. CDR3 sequence (DNA): TGTGCCAGCGGGCCCGGGGGCCCTAGGAACGAGCAGTACTTC. Translating it yields CASGPGGPRNEQYF.

In this sample, this clonotype turned up a few times. This clone may be a read error of a much larger clone one base away. The chain recombines TRBV28 with TRBJ2-1; TRBD2 agrees at 9 bases. The CDR3 totals 16 residues. From germline, CDR1 is MDHEN and CDR2 SYDVKM. CDR3 in amino acids: CASTPLAGASYNEQLF. For the CDR3, the DNA is TGTGCCAGCACCCCTTTAGCGGGAGCTTCCTACAATGAGCAGCTCTTC.

A remark on this clonotype: This may arise from a read error, as a much more abundant clone is one base away. V and J are TRBV28 and TRBJ1-4; unclear D gene. The CDR3 loop spans 14 amino acids. The germline V gene encodes CDR1 MDHEN and CDR2 SYDVKM. Trimming removed 6 bases from V and 3 bases from J, with 11 bases in between. CDR3 DNA: TGTGCCAGCAGCACGACACAGCCTAATGAAAAACTGTTTTTT. This gives the protein CASSTTQPNEKLFF. Full variable domain (outside the CDR3, taken from reference TRBV28 and TRBJ1-4): DVKVTQSSRYLVKRTGEKVFLECVQDMDHENMFWYRQDPGLGLRLIYFSYDVKMKEKGDIPEGYSVSREKKERFSLILESASTNQTSMYLCASSTTQPNEKLFFGSGTQLSVL.

This clonotype was observed a handful of times. The V gene is TRBV29-1, the J gene TRBJ2-3; TRBD1 might be the D (6 bases). The DNA end favors TRBJ2-5, so the J call may be wrong. The germline gives CDR1 SQVTM, CDR2 ANQGSEA. The CDR3 extends over 13 amino acids. The CDR3: CSVERGLGETQYF. For the CDR3, the DNA is TGCAGCGTTGAGAGGGGGTTGGGAGAGACCCAGTACTTC.

This clonotype has a handful of counts. The chain couples TRBV5-1 to TRBJ2-5, with 11 bases identical to TRBD2. The CDR3 has 18 residues. Germline V gene lookup returns CDR1 SGHRS and CDR2 YFSETQ. Trimming at V came to 0 bases and at J to 5 bases, leaving 12 bases not matched to a gene. CDR3: CASSLAGTSGGAHETQYF. The CDR3 region has the DNA TGCGCCAGCAGCTTGGCCGGGACTAGCGGCGGAGCCCACGAGACCCAGTACTTC.

At least ten counts were recorded for this clonotype. The chain links TRBV18 to TRBJ2-3, with D unclear. V lost 6 bases and J 6 bases, leaving 13 bases between the germline ends. Germline V gene sequence: CDR1 KGHSH, CDR2 LQKENI. This CDR3 has 13 residues. The CDR3 DNA reads as TGTGCCAGCTCTCCAACCTTCGGGGATACGCAGTATTTT. It is translated as CASSPTFGDTQYF.

The J gene is TRBJ2-7, the V gene TRBV7-3; TRBD2 matches 9 bases. V trimming: 5 bases; J trimming: 4 bases; junction bases outside the gene matches: 12. Germline V gives CDR1 SGHTA, CDR2 FQGTGA. The CDR3 covers 16 residues. The CDR3 bases are TGTGCCAGCAGCGGAGGGTTAAGACTAGCGGCGTACGAGCAGTACTTC. It translates to CASSGGLRLAAYEQYF.

Comments on this clonotype: With a much larger clone just one base away, this may be a read error. This rearrangement joins TRBV2 to TRBJ2-1; 7 bases agree with TRBD2. Germline CDR1 and CDR2: SNHLY and FYNNEI. The CDR3 is 14 amino acids. The V gene end was trimmed by 8 bases and the J gene end by 9 bases; junction bases not matched to a gene: 13. The DNA for the CDR3 is TGTGCCAGCGGCGGGGCGCCTGGCGGGAGTGAGCAGTTCTTC. As protein: CASGGAPGGSEQFF.

The CDR3 loop is CASKLAGPQETQYF. CDR3 nucleotides: TGTGCCAGCAAACTAGCGGGGCCCCAAGAGACCCAGTACTTC. The V gene is TRBV6-2 or TRBV6-3, the J gene TRBJ2-5; TRBD2 matches 10 bases. This CDR3 has 14 residues. V dropped 7 bases and J dropped 1; count of bases not matched to a gene: 3. Germline CDR1 MNHEY, CDR2 SVGEGT.

This clonotype was counted many times. The rearrangement uses TRBV12-3 or TRBV12-4 and TRBJ2-6; a possible D gene is TRBD1 (6 bases). The CDR3 runs to 14 residues. Trimming removed 6 bases at V and 4 bases at J, with 10 bases between. The CDR3 loop is CASSTGSGANVLTF. CDR3 coding DNA: TGTGCCAGCAGCACAGGGTCAGGGGCCAACGTCCTGACTTTC.

Comment on this clonotype: This may be a read error: a much more frequent sequence differs by one nucleotide. The chain recombines TRBV3-1 with TRBJ1-1; tentative D call: TRBD1 (5 bases). CDR3 length: 13 amino acids. The germline V gene has CDR1 LGHDT and CDR2 YNNKEL (reference sequence). Trimming removed 2 bases at V and 8 bases at J, with 12 bases between. CDR3 bases: TGTGCCAGCAGCCAAAGGGGACCGGAAGAAGCTTTCTTT. It translates to CASSQRGPEEAFF. The whole variable domain, remainder taken from reference TRBV3-1 and TRBJ1-1, is DTAVSQTPKYLVTQMGNDKSIKCEQNLGHDTMYWYKQDSKKFLKIMFSYNNKELIINETVPNRFSPKSPDKAHLNLHINSLELGDSAVYFCASSQRGPEEAFFGQGTRLTVV.

This clonotype appeared many times. The chain has TRBV20-1 and TRBJ1-1; unclear D gene. CDR3 length equals 12 residues. Germline V CDR1 and CDR2: DFQATT, SNEGSKA (reference sequence). Trimming took off 5 bases at V and 5 bases at J, with 12 bases between the two ends. CDR3 in amino acids: CSALRDPTEAFF. Here the CDR3 DNA reads TGCAGTGCTCTCAGAGATCCAACTGAAGCTTTCTTT.

The sample holds many counts of this clonotype. V gene TRBV2 combines with J gene TRBJ2-4; D gene ambiguous. Trimming stripped 7 bases from V and 5 bases from J, with 6 bases between. CDR3 length equals 11 residues. Germline-derived CDR1 and CDR2 are SNHLY and FYNNEI. The CDR3 nucleotides are TGTGCCAGCACTAGAGAAAACATTCAGTACTTC. Translation: CASTRENIQYF.

Remarks on this clonotype: This may come from a read error, since a much larger clone is one base off. The chain carries TRBV28 and TRBJ2-3; 9 positions match TRBD1. The DNA end is more similar to TRBJ2-7, so the J call may be wrong. This CDR3 is built from 14 residues. From germline, CDR1 is MDHEN and CDR2 SYDVKM. CDR3 residues: CASGMGQGGCEQYF. Written as DNA, the CDR3 is TGTGCCAGCGGAATGGGACAGGGAGGATGCGAGCAGTACTTC.

In its sample, this clonotype was seen a few times. The rearrangement joins TRBV20-1 to TRBJ1-3; D perhaps matches TRBD1 (6 bases). The CDR3 totals 14 residues. Trimming left V 6 bases short and J 8 bases short, with 20 bases between. The V gene's germline CDR1 is DFQATT and CDR2 SNEGSKA (reference sequence). The CDR3 coding sequence is TGCAGTGCGTTACAGGGTTCGTTTTCGGACACCATATATTTT. It encodes CSALQGSFSDTIYF.

This clonotype was seen repeatedly, ten times or more. V usage is TRBV20-1 and J usage is TRBJ2-7; the D is unclear. The CDR3 has 15 residues. V lost 5 bases, J lost 2 bases, and 19 bases lay in between. Germline V CDR1 and CDR2: DFQATT, SNEGSKA (reference sequence). The CDR3 loop reads CSARHWAESAYEQYF. CDR3 coding DNA: TGCAGTGCTCGCCACTGGGCGGAGTCTGCCTACGAGCAGTACTTC.

The CDR3: CAISGTLDGKMGYTF. The CDR3 nucleotides are TGTGCCATCAGTGGCACGTTGGACGGCAAGATGGGCTACACCTTC. V gene TRBV10-3 combines with J gene TRBJ1-2; D is ambiguous. This CDR3 is 15 amino acids long. V was shortened by 4 bases and J by 8 bases, with 20 bases between the two germline ends. CDR1 and CDR2 from the germline V gene are ENHRY and SYGVKD.

In this sample, this clonotype turned up once. A much larger clone lies one base from this, so it may be a read error. V is TRBV18 and J is TRBJ2-2; D remains ambiguous. The germline V gene encodes CDR1 KGHSH and CDR2 LQKENI. V lost 6 bases to trimming and J lost 3 bases, with 14 bases between them. The CDR3 length is 15 residues. The CDR3 coding sequence is TGTGCCAGCTCGATTAAGGGAATCCACACCGGGGAGCTGTTTTTT. It encodes CASSIKGIHTGELFF.

This clonotype was picked up many times. The V gene is TRBV19, the J gene TRBJ2-7, with D unresolved. The CDR3 has 13 amino acids. The germline V gene has CDR1 LNHDA and CDR2 SQIVND (reference sequence). The ends were cut back, 3 bases at V and 7 bases at J, with 13 bases in the middle. The chain's CDR3 is CASSIGNSGEQYF. For the CDR3, the DNA is TGTGCCAGTAGTATCGGTAACAGTGGGGAGCAGTACTTC.

The table lists this clonotype with many counts. The rearrangement uses TRBV7-8 and TRBJ2-3; tentatively, D is TRBD2 (6 bases). CDR3 length equals 15 residues. Germline CDR1 is SGHVS and CDR2 is FQNEAQ. The germline V and J ends were trimmed by 2 bases and 5 bases, with 14 bases remaining between them. The CDR3 spells CASSLLVGRGDTQYF. DNA of the CDR3: TGTGCCAGCAGCTTATTGGTCGGGAGAGGAGATACGCAGTATTTT. The full variable domain, completed using reference TRBV7-8 and TRBJ2-3, is GAGVSQSPRYKVAKRGQDVALRCDPISGHVSLFWYQQALGQGPEFLTYFQNEAQLDKSGLPSDRFFAERPEGSVSTLKIQRTQQEDSAVYLCASSLLVGRGDTQYFGPGTRLTVL.

Ten or more counts support this clonotype. This chain links TRBV9 with TRBJ1-2, with 8 bases aligning to TRBD1. Trimming at V came to 3 bases and at J to 8 bases, leaving 6 bases not matched to a gene. The germline V gene has CDR1 SGDLS and CDR2 YYNGEE. The CDR3 covers 13 residues. DNA of the CDR3: TGTGCCAGCAGCGCCGACAGGGGTTACGGCTACACCTTC. This encodes CASSADRGYGYTF.